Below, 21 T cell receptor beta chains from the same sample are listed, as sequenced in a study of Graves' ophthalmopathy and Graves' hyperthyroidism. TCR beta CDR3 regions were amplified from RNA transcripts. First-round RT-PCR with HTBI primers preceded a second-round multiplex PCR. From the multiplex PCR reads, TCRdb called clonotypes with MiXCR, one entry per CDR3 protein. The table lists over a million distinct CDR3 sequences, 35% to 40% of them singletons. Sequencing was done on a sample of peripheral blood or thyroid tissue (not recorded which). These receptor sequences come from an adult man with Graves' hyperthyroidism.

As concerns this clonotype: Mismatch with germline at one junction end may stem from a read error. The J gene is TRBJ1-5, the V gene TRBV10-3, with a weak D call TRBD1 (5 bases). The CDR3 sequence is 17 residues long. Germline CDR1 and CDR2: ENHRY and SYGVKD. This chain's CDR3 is CASSYTLKGPTNQPQHF. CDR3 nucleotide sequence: TGTGCCAGCAGTTACACGCTGAAGGGACCGACCAATCAGCCCCAGCATTTT.

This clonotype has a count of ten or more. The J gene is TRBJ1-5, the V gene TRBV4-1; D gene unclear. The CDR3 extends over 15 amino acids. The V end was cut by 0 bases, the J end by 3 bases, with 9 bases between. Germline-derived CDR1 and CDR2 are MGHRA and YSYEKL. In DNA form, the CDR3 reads TGCGCCAGCAGCCAAGATCGCGCTTACAATCAGCCCCAGCATTTT. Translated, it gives CASSQDRAYNQPQHF.

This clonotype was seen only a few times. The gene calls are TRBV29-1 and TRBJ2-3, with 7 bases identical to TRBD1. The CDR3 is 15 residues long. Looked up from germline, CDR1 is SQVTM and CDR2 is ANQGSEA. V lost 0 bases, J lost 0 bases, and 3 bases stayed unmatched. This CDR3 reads CSVEEQGLSTDTQYF. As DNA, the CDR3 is TGCAGCGTTGAAGAACAGGGGCTGAGCACAGATACGCAGTATTTT.

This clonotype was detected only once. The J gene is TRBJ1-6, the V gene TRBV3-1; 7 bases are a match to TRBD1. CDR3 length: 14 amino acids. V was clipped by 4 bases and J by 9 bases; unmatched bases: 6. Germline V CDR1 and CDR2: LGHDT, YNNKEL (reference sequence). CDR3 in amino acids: CASSLTGTTSPLHF. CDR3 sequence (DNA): TGTGCCAGCAGCCTGACAGGGACTACTTCACCCCTCCACTTT.

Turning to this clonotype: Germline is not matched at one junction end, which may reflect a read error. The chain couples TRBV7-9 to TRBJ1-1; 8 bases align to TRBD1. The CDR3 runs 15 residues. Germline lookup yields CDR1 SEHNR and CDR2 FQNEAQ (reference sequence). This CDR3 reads CASSSGQDMNTEALF. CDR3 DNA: TGTGCCAGCAGCTCGGGACAGGACATGAACACTGAAGCTTTATTT.

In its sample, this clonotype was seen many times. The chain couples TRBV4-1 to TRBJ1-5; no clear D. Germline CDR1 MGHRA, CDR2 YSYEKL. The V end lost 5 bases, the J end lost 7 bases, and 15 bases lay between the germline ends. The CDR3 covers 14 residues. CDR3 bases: TGCGCCAGCAGCTTAGAGAAGGCAGGCCAGCCCCAGCATTTT. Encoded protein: CASSLEKAGQPQHF.

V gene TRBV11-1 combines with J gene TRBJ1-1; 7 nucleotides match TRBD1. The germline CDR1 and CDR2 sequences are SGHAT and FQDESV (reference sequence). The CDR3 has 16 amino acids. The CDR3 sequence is CARDLSTGSMNTEAFF. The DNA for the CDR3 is TGTGCTAGAGACCTATCGACAGGGAGCATGAACACTGAAGCTTTCTTT.

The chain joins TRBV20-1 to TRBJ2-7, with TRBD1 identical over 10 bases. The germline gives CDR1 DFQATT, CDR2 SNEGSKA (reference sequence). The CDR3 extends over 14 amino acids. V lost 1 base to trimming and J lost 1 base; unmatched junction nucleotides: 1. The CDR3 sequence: CSARGQGASYEQYF. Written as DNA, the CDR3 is TGCAGTGCTAGAGGACAGGGGGCATCCTACGAGCAGTACTTC.

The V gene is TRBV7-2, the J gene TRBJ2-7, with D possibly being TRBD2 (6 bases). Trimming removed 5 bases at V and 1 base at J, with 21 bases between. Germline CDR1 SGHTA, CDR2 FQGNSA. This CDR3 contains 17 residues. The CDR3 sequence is CASSPREGSRGSYEQYF. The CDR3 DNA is TGTGCCAGCAGCCCACGAGAGGGGTCACGGGGGTCCTACGAGCAGTACTTC.

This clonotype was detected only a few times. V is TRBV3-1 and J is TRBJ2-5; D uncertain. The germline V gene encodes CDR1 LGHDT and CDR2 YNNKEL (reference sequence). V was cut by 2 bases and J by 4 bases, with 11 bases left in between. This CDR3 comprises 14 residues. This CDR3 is CASSQNMGRETQYF. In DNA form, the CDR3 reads TGTGCCAGCAGCCAAAACATGGGTCGAGAGACCCAGTACTTC.

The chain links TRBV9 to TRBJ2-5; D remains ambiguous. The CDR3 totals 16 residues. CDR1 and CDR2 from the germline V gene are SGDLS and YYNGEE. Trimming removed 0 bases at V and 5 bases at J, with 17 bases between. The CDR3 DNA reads TGTGCCAGCAGCGTAGGTCGCGGAGAGATTCAGGAGACCCAGTACTTC. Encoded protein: CASSVGRGEIQETQYF.

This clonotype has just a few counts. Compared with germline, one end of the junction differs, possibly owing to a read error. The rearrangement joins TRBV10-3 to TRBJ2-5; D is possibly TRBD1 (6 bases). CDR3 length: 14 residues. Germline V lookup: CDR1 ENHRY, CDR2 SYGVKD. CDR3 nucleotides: TGTGCCACCAGTGATTCCAACAGGGAAGAGACCCAGTACTTC. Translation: CATSDSNREETQYF.

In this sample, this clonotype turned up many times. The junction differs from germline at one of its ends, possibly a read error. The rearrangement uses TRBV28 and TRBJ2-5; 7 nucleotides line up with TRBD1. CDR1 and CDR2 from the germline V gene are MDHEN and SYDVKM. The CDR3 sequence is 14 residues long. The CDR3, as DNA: TGCGCCAGCAGCTCGGGACAGCTCCAAGAGACCCAGTACTTC. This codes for CASSSGQLQETQYF.

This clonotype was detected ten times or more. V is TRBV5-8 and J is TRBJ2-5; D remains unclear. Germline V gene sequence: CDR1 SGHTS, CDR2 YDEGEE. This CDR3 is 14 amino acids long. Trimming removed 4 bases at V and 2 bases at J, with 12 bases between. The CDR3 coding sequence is TGTGCCAGCAGCACGCCGGGCCGACAAGAGACCCAGTACTTC. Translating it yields CASSTPGRQETQYF.

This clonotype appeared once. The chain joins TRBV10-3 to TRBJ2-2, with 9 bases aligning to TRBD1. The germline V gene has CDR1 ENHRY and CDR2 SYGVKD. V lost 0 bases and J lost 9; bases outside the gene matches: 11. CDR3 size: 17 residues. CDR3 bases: TGTGCCATCAGTGAGTCTGGGACAGGGATGATTCTACGGGAGCTGTTTTTT. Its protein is CAISESGTGMILRELFF.

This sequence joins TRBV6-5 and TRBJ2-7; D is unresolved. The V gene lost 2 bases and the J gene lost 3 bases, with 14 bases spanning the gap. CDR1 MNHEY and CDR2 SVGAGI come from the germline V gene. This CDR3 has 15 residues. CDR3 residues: CASSYAVAASYEQYF. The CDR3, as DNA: TGTGCCAGCAGTTACGCCGTAGCAGCCAGCTACGAGCAGTACTTC.

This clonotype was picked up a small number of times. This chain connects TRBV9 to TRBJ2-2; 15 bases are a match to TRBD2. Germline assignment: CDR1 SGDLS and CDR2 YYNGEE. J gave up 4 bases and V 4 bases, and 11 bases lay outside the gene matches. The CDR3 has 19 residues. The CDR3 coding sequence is TGTGCCAGCAGCCCACGACCGGGACTAGCGGGAGGCGGCACCGGGGAGCTGTTTTTT. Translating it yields CASSPRPGLAGGGTGELFF.

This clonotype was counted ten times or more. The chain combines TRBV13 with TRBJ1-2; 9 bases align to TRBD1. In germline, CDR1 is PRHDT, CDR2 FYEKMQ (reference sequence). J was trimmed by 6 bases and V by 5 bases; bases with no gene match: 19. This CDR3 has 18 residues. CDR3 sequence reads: CASSPGQGIWLPGHGYTF. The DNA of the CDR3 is TGTGCCAGCAGCCCCGGACAGGGGATCTGGCTTCCAGGGCATGGCTACACCTTC.

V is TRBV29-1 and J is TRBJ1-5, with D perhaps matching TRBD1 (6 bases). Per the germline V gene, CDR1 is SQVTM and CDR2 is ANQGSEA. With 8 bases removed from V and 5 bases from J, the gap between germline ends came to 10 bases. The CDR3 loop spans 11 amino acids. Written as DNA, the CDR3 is TGCAGCCTCCGGGGGCATCAGCCCCAGCATTTT. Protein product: CSLRGHQPQHF.

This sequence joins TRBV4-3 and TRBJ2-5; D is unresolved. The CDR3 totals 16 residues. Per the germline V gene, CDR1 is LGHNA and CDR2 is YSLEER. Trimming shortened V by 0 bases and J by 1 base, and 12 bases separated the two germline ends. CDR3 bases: TGCGCCAGCAGCCAAGATATGGGCGCTTCCCAAGAGACCCAGTACTTC. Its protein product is CASSQDMGASQETQYF.

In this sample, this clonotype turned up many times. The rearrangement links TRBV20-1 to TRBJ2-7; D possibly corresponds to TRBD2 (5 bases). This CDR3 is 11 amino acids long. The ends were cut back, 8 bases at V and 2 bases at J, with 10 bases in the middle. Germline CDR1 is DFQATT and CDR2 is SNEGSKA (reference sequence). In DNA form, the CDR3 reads TGCAGTACCCGGGATACCTACGAGCAGTACTTC. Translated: CSTRDTYEQYF.